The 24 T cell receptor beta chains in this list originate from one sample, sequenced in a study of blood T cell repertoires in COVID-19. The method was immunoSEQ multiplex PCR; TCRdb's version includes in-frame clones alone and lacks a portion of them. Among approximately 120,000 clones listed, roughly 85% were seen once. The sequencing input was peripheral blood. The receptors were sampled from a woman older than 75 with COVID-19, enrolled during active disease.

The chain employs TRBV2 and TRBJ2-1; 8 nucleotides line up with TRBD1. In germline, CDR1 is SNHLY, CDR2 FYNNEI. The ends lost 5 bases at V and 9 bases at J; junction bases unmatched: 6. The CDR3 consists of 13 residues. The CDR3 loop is CASSQTGATEQFF. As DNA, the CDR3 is TGTGCCAGCAGTCAGACAGGGGCGACTGAGCAGTTCTTC. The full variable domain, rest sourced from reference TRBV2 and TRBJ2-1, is EPEVTQTPSHQVTQMGQEVILRCVPISNHLYFYWYRQILGQKVEFLVSFYNNEISEKSEIFDDQFSVERPDGSNFTLKIRSTKLEDSAMYFCASSQTGATEQFFGPGTRLTVL.

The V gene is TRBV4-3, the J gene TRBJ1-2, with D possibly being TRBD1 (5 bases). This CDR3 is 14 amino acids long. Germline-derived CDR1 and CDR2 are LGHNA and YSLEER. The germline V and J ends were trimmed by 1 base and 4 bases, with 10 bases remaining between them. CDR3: CASSQVRGSYGYTF. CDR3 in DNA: TGCGCCAGCAGCCAAGTCCGGGGGAGCTATGGCTACACCTTC.

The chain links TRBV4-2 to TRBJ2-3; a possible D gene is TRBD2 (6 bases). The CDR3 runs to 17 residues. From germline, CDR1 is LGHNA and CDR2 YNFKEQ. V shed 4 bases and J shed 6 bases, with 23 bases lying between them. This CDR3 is CASSPGRDGRTIDTQYF. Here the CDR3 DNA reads TGTGCCAGCAGCCCCGGGCGGGACGGCCGAACCATCGATACGCAGTATTTT.

The CDR3 here is CASSNPSGRSTGELFF. The CDR3 nucleotides are TGTGCCAGCAGTAACCCTAGCGGGAGAAGCACCGGGGAGCTGTTTTTT. This sequence joins TRBV6-2 or TRBV6-3 and TRBJ2-2, with TRBD2 identical over 10 bases. Unmatched junction bases numbered 7, after V lost 5 bases and J lost 4 bases. CDR1 is MNHEY, CDR2 SVGEGT, per germline. The CDR3 runs to 16 residues.

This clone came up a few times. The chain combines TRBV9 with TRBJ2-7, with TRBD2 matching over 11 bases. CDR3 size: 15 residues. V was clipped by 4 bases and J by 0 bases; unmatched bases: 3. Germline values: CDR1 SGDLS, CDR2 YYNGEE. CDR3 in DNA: TGTGCCAGCAGCATAGGACTAGCGGGCTCCTACGAGCAGTACTTC. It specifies CASSIGLAGSYEQYF. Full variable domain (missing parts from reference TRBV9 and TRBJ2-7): DSGVTQTPKHLITATGQRVTLRCSPRSGDLSVYWYQQSLDQGLQFLIQYYNGEERAKGNILERFSAQQFPDLHSELNLSSLELGDSALYFCASSIGLAGSYEQYFGPGTRLTVT.

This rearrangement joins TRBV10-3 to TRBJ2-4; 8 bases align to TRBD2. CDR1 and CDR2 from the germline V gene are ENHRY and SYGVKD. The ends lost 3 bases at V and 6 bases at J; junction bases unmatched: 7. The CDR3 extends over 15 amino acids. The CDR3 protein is CAISDAVAGRNIQYF. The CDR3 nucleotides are TGTGCCATCAGTGACGCCGTAGCGGGACGAAACATTCAGTACTTC.

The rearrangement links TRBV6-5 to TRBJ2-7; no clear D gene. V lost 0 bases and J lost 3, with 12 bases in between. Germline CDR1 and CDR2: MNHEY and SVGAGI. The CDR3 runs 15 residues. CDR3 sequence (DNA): TGTGCCAGCAGTTACTCCAGGAAAGCTCACTACGAGCAGTACTTC. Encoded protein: CASSYSRKAHYEQYF.

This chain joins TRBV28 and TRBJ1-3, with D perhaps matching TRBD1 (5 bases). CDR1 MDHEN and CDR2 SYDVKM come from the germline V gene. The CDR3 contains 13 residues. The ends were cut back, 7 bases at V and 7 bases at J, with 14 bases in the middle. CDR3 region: CASKLGGVNTIYF. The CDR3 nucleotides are TGTGCCAGCAAGCTCGGAGGGGTCAACACCATATATTTT.

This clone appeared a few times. This chain's CDR3 is CSASSRQANTEAFF. CDR3 DNA: TGCAGTGCTAGTTCTCGCCAGGCCAACACTGAAGCTTTCTTT. V usage is TRBV20-1 and J usage is TRBJ1-1; D not certain. With 3 bases removed from V and 2 bases from J, the gap between germline ends came to 13 bases. The CDR3 extends over 14 amino acids. Germline V gene data show CDR1 as DFQATT and CDR2 as SNEGSKA (reference sequence).

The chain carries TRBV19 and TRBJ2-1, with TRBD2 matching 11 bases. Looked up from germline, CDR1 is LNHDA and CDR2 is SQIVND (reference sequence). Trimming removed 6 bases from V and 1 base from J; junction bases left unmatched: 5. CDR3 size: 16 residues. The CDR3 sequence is CASSGTSGGSYNEQFF. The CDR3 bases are TGTGCCAGTAGCGGCACTAGCGGGGGTTCCTACAATGAGCAGTTCTTC.

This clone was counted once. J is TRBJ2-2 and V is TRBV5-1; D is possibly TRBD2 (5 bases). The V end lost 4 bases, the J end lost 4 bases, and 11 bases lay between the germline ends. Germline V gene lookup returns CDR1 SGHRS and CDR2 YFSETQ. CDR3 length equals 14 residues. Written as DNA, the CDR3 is TGCGCCAGCAGCAACGGGATCCTCACCGGGGAGCTGTTTTTT. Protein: CASSNGILTGELFF.

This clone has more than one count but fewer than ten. The CDR3 is CASSFDRGGNQPQHF. Written as DNA, the CDR3 is TGTGCCAGCAGCTTCGACAGGGGCGGTAATCAGCCCCAGCATTTT. V gene TRBV7-2 combines with J gene TRBJ1-5; TRBD1 matches at 8 bases. From germline, CDR1 is SGHTA and CDR2 FQGNSA. The CDR3 totals 15 residues. The V segment lost 3 bases and the J segment 4 bases; nucleotides outside the gene matches: 5.

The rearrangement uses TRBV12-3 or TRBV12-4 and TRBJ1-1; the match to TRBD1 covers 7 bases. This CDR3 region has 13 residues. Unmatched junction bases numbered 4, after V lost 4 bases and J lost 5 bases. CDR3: CASSSRGQTEAFF. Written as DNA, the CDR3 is TGTGCCAGCAGTTCTAGGGGGCAGACTGAAGCTTTCTTT.

CDR3 region: CASSLRTGLFNTEAFF. CDR3 coding DNA: TGTGCCAGCAGCTTGAGGACAGGATTATTCAACACTGAAGCTTTCTTT. This chain links TRBV5-8 with TRBJ1-1; 7 nucleotides align to TRBD1. V shed 1 base, J shed 2 bases, and the junction held 8 bases outside the gene matches. CDR1 and CDR2 from the germline V gene are SGHTS and YDEGEE. This CDR3 comprises 16 residues.

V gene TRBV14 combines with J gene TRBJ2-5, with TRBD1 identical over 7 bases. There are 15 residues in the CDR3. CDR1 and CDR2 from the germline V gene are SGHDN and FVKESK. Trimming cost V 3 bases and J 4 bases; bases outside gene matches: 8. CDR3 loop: CASSQTGFSSETQYF. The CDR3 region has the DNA TGTGCCAGCAGCCAGACAGGGTTCTCTTCAGAGACCCAGTACTTC.

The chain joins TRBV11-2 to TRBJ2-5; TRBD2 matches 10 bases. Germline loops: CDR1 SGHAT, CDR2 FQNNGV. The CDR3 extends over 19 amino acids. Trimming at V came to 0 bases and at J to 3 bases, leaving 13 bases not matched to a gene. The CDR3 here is CASSLDSAGGPGLKETQYF. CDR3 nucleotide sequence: TGTGCCAGCAGCTTAGATTCAGCGGGAGGGCCAGGTTTAAAAGAGACCCAGTACTTC.

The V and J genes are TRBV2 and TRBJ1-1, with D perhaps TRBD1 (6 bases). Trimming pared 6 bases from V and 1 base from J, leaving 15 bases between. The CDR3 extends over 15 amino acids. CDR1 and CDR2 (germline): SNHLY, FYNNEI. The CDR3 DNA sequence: TGTGCCAGCAGCCAGAGGGGGGGCGCGAACACTGAAGCTTTCTTT. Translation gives CASSQRGGANTEAFF.

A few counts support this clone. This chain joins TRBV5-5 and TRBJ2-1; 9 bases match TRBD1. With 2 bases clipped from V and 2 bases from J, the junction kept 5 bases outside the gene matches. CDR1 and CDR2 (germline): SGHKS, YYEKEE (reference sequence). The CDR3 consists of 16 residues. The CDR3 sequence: CASSLGTGLTYNEQFF. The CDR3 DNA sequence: TGTGCCAGCAGCTTAGGGACAGGGCTTACCTACAATGAGCAGTTCTTC.

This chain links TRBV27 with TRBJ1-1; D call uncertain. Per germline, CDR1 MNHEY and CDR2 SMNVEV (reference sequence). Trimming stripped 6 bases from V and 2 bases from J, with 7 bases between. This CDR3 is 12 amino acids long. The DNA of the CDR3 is TGTGCCAGCAGAGGAGATAACACTGAAGCTTTCTTT. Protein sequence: CASRGDNTEAFF.

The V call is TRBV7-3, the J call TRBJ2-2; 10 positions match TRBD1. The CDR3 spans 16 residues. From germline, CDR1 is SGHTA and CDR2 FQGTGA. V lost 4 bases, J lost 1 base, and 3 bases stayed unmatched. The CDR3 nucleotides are TGTGCCAGCAGCTGGGGACAGGGGCGGAACACCGGGGAGCTGTTTTTT. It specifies CASSWGQGRNTGELFF.

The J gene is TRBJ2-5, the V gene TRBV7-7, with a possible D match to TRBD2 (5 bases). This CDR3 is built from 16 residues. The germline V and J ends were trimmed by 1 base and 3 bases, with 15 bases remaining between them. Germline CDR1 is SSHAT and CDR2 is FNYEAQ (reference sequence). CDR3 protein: CASSLGAGSKKETQYF. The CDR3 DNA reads TGTGCCAGCAGCTTAGGCGCGGGCAGCAAGAAAGAGACCCAGTACTTC.

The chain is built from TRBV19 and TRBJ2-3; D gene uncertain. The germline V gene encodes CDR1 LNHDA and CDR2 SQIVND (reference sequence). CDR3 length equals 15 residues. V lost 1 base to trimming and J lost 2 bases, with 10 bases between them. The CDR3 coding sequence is TGTGCCAGTAGTATAGTTGGCGGATACACAGATACGCAGTATTTT. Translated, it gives CASSIVGGYTDTQYF.

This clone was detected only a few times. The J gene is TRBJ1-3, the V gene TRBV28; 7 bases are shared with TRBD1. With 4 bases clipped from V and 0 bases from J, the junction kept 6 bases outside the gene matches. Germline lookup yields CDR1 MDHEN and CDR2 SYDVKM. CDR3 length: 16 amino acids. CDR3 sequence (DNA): TGTGCCAGCAGTTCCGGACAGGTGACCTCTGGAAACACCATATATTTT. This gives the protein CASSSGQVTSGNTIYF.

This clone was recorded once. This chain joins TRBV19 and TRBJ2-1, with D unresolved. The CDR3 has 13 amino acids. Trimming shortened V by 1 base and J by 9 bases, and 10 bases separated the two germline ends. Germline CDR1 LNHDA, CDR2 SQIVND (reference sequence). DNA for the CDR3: TGTGCCAGTAGTATAGTCCTGGTCGGTGAGCAGTTCTTC. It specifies CASSIVLVGEQFF.